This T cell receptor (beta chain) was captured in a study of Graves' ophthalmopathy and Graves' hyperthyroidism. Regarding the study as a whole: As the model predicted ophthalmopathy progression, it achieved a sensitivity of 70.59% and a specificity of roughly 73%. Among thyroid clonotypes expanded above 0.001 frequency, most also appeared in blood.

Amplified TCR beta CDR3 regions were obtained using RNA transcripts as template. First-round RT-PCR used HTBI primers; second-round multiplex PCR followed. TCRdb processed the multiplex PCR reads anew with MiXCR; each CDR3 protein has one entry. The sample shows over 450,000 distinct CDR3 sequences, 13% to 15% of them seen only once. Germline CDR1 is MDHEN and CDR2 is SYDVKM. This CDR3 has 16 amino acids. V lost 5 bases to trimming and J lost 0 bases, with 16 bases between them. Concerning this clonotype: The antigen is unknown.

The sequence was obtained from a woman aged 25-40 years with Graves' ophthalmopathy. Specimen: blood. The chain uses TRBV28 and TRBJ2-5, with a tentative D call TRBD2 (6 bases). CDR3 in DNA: TGTGCCAGCAGTGTCTTTAGCGGAGAGTACCAAGAGACCCAGTACTTC. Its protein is CASSVFSGEYQETQYF.